This T cell receptor beta chain was profiled in a study of blood T cell repertoires in COVID-19. Study background: Acute-phase and convalescent COVID-19 samples originated in the United States, Italy and Spain. T cells, B-cell-depleted T cells, or PBMCs provided the cDNA or gDNA that served as material.

Per the original methods: Reference gene primer amplification in the assay estimated nucleated cell counts. Clones were sequenced by immunoSEQ multiplex PCR, and TCRdb holds only the in-frame ones, with some missing. Clone size and the V and J calls come from that table; the DNA yielded D and trimming. The sample carries approximately 350,000 clones, around 89% recorded once. The CDR3 extends over 15 amino acids. Germline CDR1 LGHNA, CDR2 YNFKEQ. V was pared by 0 bases and J by 1 base, with 9 bases between. The chain employs TRBV4-2 and TRBJ1-2; D remains ambiguous. The sequenced sample consisted of peripheral blood. The clonotype originates from a man aged 40-50 years with acute or convalescent COVID-19. The CDR3 DNA follows: TGTGCCAGCAGCCAAGATTCGCAGGATAACTATGGCTACACCTTC. Protein product: CASSQDSQDNYGYTF.